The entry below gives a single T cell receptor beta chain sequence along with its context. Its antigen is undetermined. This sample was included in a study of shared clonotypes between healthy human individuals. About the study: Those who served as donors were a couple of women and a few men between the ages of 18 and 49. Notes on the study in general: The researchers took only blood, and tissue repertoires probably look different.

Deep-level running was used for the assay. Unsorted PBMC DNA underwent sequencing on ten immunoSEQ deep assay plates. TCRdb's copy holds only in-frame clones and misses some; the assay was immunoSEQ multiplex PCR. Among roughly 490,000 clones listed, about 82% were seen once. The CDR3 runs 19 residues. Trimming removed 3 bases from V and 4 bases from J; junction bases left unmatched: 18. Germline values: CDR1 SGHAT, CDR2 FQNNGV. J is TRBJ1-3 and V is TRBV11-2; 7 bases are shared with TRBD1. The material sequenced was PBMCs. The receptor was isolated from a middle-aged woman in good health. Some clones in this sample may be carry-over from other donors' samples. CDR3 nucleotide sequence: TGTGCCAGCAGCTTTGGGGGGGAACAGGGGACCGGCCGGGGAAACACCATATATTTT. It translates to CASSFGGEQGTGRGNTIYF.